This entry features one T cell receptor (beta chain) sequence. The target antigen is unknown. Germline values: CDR1 DFQATT, CDR2 SNEGSKA (reference sequence). The CDR3 loop spans 14 amino acids. With 6 bases clipped from V and 2 bases from J, the junction kept 6 bases outside the gene matches. Preparation of the TCRbeta library involved a method that used unique molecular identifiers. TCRdb itself ran the PCR reads through MiXCR, one entry per CDR3 protein. The sample records about 980,000 distinct CDR3 sequences, less than 30% being singletons. This record comes from a study of T-cell reconstitution after alpha-beta-depleted transplantation in children. Whole-study results and caveats: Reports say that about two months after transplant, the alpha-beta T cells came out of several hundred graft clones that had expanded.

J is TRBJ2-3 and V is TRBV20-1; 9 bases are a match to TRBD2. Sample: PBMCs, mostly from graft donor cells, taken 360 days after TCRalphabeta/CD19-depleted stem cell transplant. The clonotype comes from a boy younger than two who had a stem cell transplant for SCID, so the T cells may come from the graft donor. The CDR3 region is CSATLAGTTDTQYF. CDR3 coding DNA: TGCAGTGCCACTCTAGCGGGGACCACAGATACGCAGTATTTT.